A single sample is the source of the 27 T cell receptor beta chains below, sequenced in a study of blood T cell repertoires in COVID-19. Assay: immunoSEQ multiplex PCR; the TCRdb copy retains only in-frame clones and omits some. Here the sample spans about 52,000 clones, 85% to 90% being singletons. Sequencing was done on a sample of peripheral blood. The source is a man aged 65 to 79 with acute or convalescent COVID-19.

Written as DNA, the CDR3 is TGTGCCAGCAGCCCCACCGGAGGGACGGAGCAGTACTTC. This codes for CASSPTGGTEQYF. This chain joins TRBV7-9 and TRBJ2-7, with D tentatively TRBD2 (6 bases). Germline CDR1 and CDR2: SEHNR and FQNEAQ (reference sequence). Trimming pared 5 bases from V and 7 bases from J, leaving 15 bases between. This CDR3 contains 13 residues.

This clone was detected a few times. V and J are TRBV7-3 and TRBJ1-4; TRBD1 might be the D (5 bases). Trimming stripped 1 base from V and 4 bases from J, with 13 bases between. CDR3 length equals 16 residues. In germline, CDR1 is SGHTA, CDR2 FQGTGA. The CDR3 sequence: CASSLNGRQFNEKLFF. The CDR3 nucleotides read TGTGCCAGCAGCTTAAACGGCCGACAGTTTAATGAAAAACTGTTTTTT.

The rearrangement links TRBV15 to TRBJ2-5; D gene uncertain. V lost 0 bases and J lost 3, with 20 bases in between. The CDR3 has 18 amino acids. Per the germline V gene, CDR1 is LNHNV and CDR2 is YYDKDF (reference sequence). The CDR3, as DNA: TGTGCCACCAGCAGAGATCTCTCGGTTATTTCCGTAGAAGAGACCCAGTACTTC. Residues: CATSRDLSVISVEETQYF.

This rearrangement joins TRBV29-1 to TRBJ1-1; possible D gene TRBD1, 5 bases. This CDR3 has 14 amino acids. Trimming cost V 7 bases and J 4 bases, with 19 bases left between them. Germline V gives CDR1 SQVTM, CDR2 ANQGSEA. The CDR3, as DNA: TGCAGCGCCGGACAAGCTCCGTCGTCCACTGAAGCTTTCTTT. Residues: CSAGQAPSSTEAFF.

This rearrangement joins TRBV30 to TRBJ1-4; D gene unclear. CDR1 is GTSNPN, CDR2 SVGIG, per germline (reference sequence). The germline V and J ends were trimmed by 0 bases and 6 bases, with 11 bases remaining between them. This CDR3 is built from 14 residues. The CDR3 DNA sequence: TGTGCCTGGAGTGTAAGAGGTAGTGATGAAAAACTGTTTTTT. This sequence encodes CAWSVRGSDEKLFF.

CDR3 residues: CASSQRVAGIEQFF. The CDR3 nucleotides read TGTGCCAGCAGCCAGAGGGTAGCGGGGATCGAGCAGTTCTTC. J is TRBJ2-1 and V is TRBV3-1 (or the pseudogene TRBV3-2); 8 bases align to TRBD2. This CDR3 spans 14 amino acids. V lost 3 bases to trimming and J lost 10 bases; unmatched junction nucleotides: 8. Germline V gives CDR1 LGHDT, CDR2 YNNKEL (reference sequence).

V usage is TRBV18 and J usage is TRBJ2-1; D may be TRBD2 (6 bases). CDR3 size: 15 residues. The germline gives CDR1 KGHSH, CDR2 LQKENI. Deletions cut 3 bases from V and 4 bases from J, with 13 bases between. The CDR3 region has the DNA TGTGCCAGCTCACCCCCGGGACTGAAATACAATGAGCAGTTCTTC. The encoded protein is CASSPPGLKYNEQFF.

The chain joins TRBV6-4 to TRBJ1-6; 11 bases align to TRBD1. V lost 6 bases and J lost 7; bases outside the gene matches: 5. Germline lookup yields CDR1 MRHNA and CDR2 SNTAGT. The CDR3 has 15 amino acids. As DNA, the CDR3 is TGTGCCAGCAGGCAAGGACAGGGGGCCAATTCACCCCTCCACTTT. Its translation: CASRQGQGANSPLHF.

V and J are TRBV29-1 and TRBJ2-5, with D possibly matching TRBD1 (5 bases). CDR1 is SQVTM, CDR2 ANQGSEA, per germline. The CDR3 is 13 residues long. V was pared by 6 bases and J by 5 bases, with 16 bases between. CDR3 loop: CSVSLGAFETQYF. The CDR3 DNA reads as TGCAGCGTCTCCCTAGGGGCCTTTGAGACCCAGTACTTC.

This sequence joins TRBV5-1 and TRBJ2-1; TRBD2 matches at 13 bases. The CDR3 is 15 residues long. V was pared by 4 bases and J by 10 bases, with 8 bases of the junction left unmatched. Germline V lookup: CDR1 SGHRS, CDR2 YFSETQ. The CDR3 DNA reads TGCGCCAGCAGCGAGGGACTAGCGGGGCGCGAGGAGCAGTTCTTC. Amino acids: CASSEGLAGREEQFF.

The chain carries TRBV5-1 and TRBJ1-3, with 11 bases that match TRBD1. After removal of 0 bases from V and 4 bases from J, the junction contained 6 bases not matched to a gene. This CDR3 contains 17 residues. Germline assignment: CDR1 SGHRS and CDR2 YFSETQ. The CDR3 sequence is CASSLVPGQGVGNTIYF. CDR3 DNA: TGCGCCAGCAGCTTGGTTCCGGGACAGGGGGTCGGAAACACCATATATTTT.

In its sample, this clone was seen once. The chain joins TRBV7-2 to TRBJ2-2, with TRBD1 matching over 9 bases. CDR3 length equals 14 residues. Germline V gene sequence: CDR1 SGHTA, CDR2 FQGNSA. The V segment lost 5 bases and the J segment 6 bases; nucleotides outside the gene matches: 4. The DNA for the CDR3 is TGTGCCAGCAGCATAAGACAGGGGGCCGGGGAGCTGTTTTTT. This gives the protein CASSIRQGAGELFF.

This clone has just one count. The V gene is TRBV28, the J gene TRBJ1-2; 7 bases fit TRBD1. This CDR3 spans 16 amino acids. V was clipped by 2 bases and J by 4 bases; unmatched bases: 10. The germline V gene encodes CDR1 MDHEN and CDR2 SYDVKM. This CDR3 is CASSLGRQGSAYGYTF. The CDR3 DNA reads as TGTGCCAGCAGTTTAGGGCGACAGGGCTCGGCCTATGGCTACACCTTC.

This clone was observed a single time. The chain joins TRBV15 to TRBJ2-1; a possible D gene is TRBD2 (6 bases). The germline V and J ends were trimmed by 0 bases and 8 bases, with 14 bases remaining between them. This CDR3 region has 15 residues. CDR1 is LNHNV, CDR2 YYDKDF, per germline (reference sequence). The CDR3 reads CATSRDTHGGYEQFF. In DNA, the CDR3 is TGTGCCACCAGCAGAGATACCCACGGGGGATATGAGCAGTTCTTC.

The chain uses TRBV14 and TRBJ1-4; D is possibly TRBD1 (6 bases). Germline V gives CDR1 SGHDN, CDR2 FVKESK. This CDR3 spans 15 amino acids. V gave up 6 bases and J gave up 7 bases, with 18 bases separating them. The DNA of the CDR3 is TGTGCCAGCAGTCGCAACAGGGCGGGGGGTGAAAAACTGTTTTTT. It specifies CASSRNRAGGEKLFF.

The CDR3 DNA is TGTGCCAGCAGCCCAGAAGGACGGAGGAATGAAAAACTGTTTTTT. It encodes CASSPEGRRNEKLFF. The rearrangement uses TRBV14 and TRBJ1-4, with D unclear. CDR1 is SGHDN and CDR2 is FVKESK in the germline V gene. The germline V and J ends were trimmed by 4 bases and 5 bases, with 14 bases remaining between them. This CDR3 contains 15 residues.

This clone counts as medium-sized. CDR3 in DNA: TGTGCCAGCAGTTCCGGACAGCCCTGGTTGATGCCCCAGCATTTT. Its translation is CASSSGQPWLMPQHF. The chain employs TRBV6-6 and TRBJ1-5; a possible D gene is TRBD1 (6 bases). The germline gives CDR1 MNHNY, CDR2 SVGAGI (reference sequence). V gave up 4 bases and J gave up 9 bases, with 19 bases separating them. The CDR3 extends over 15 amino acids.

The chain uses TRBV20-1 and TRBJ2-1; D call uncertain. CDR1 is DFQATT, CDR2 SNEGSKA, per germline (reference sequence). The CDR3 spans 15 residues. V was clipped by 3 bases and J by 2 bases, with 14 bases between them. CDR3 sequence reads: CSASLNRNPYNEQFF. In DNA, the CDR3 is TGCAGTGCTAGTTTGAACAGAAACCCCTACAATGAGCAGTTCTTC.

The chain combines TRBV5-4 with TRBJ1-3, with D hard to call. The CDR3 contains 14 residues. Trimming removed 0 bases from V and 2 bases from J, with 6 bases in between. The germline V gene encodes CDR1 SGHNT and CDR2 YYREEE (reference sequence). The CDR3 protein is CASSLVGTGNTIYF. The CDR3 DNA reads TGTGCCAGCAGCTTGGTCGGGACTGGAAACACCATATATTTT.

This sequence joins TRBV3-1 (or the pseudogene TRBV3-2) and TRBJ1-5; D gene ambiguous. Looked up from germline, CDR1 is LGHDT and CDR2 is YNNKEL (reference sequence). Trimming shortened V by 2 bases and J by 7 bases, and 15 bases separated the two germline ends. The CDR3 runs 15 residues. The CDR3 sequence is CASSQRGYATQPQHF. In nucleotides, the CDR3 is TGTGCCAGCAGCCAAAGAGGCTACGCAACCCAGCCCCAGCATTTT.

The chain joins TRBV27 to TRBJ1-1; D is perhaps TRBD1 (6 bases). This CDR3 contains 13 residues. V dropped 2 bases and J dropped 5 bases, with 9 bases sitting between them. Germline CDR1 reads MNHEY; CDR2 reads SMNVEV (reference sequence). The CDR3 coding sequence is TGTGCCAGCAGTTTAGGGAGGGGGACTGAAGCTTTCTTT. Translation gives CASSLGRGTEAFF.

The CDR3 DNA sequence: TGCAGCGTTGAATTGGCACTAGCGGGGGGAGAGCAGTTCTTC. It specifies CSVELALAGGEQFF. The V call is TRBV29-1, the J call TRBJ2-1; 12 positions match TRBD2. This CDR3 contains 14 residues. The trim removed 2 bases at V and 10 bases at J, leaving 6 bases unmatched. The germline gives CDR1 SQVTM, CDR2 ANQGSEA.

This clone was detected only once. This rearrangement joins TRBV6-2 or TRBV6-3 to TRBJ1-5; TRBD1 matches 7 bases. J gave up 3 bases and V 5 bases, and 4 bases lay outside the gene matches. CDR1 and CDR2 from the germline V gene are MNHEY and SVGEGT. The CDR3 totals 14 residues. This CDR3 is CASSQTGNNQPQHF. In DNA form, the CDR3 reads TGTGCCAGCAGTCAGACAGGGAACAATCAGCCCCAGCATTTT.

The chain joins TRBV29-1 to TRBJ1-1; 7 bases align to TRBD1. CDR3 length equals 13 residues. Germline values: CDR1 SQVTM, CDR2 ANQGSEA. V was clipped by 6 bases and J by 6 bases; unmatched bases: 10. For the CDR3, the DNA is TGCAGCGTGGGACAGACAAGTGGTTCTGAAGCTTTCTTT. Amino acids: CSVGQTSGSEAFF.

V usage is TRBV6-4 and J usage is TRBJ2-1; 7 positions match TRBD2. V trimming: 5 bases; J trimming: 6 bases; junction bases outside the gene matches: 10. This CDR3 contains 15 residues. The V gene's germline CDR1 is MRHNA and CDR2 SNTAGT. The CDR3 region has the DNA TGTGCCAGCAGTACGACTAGCTTAGGGTCCAATGAGCAGTTCTTC. Its translation: CASSTTSLGSNEQFF.

This clone was picked up a small number of times. V gene TRBV5-1 combines with J gene TRBJ1-1, with unresolved D. The CDR3 loop spans 13 amino acids. The V and J ends lost 3 bases and 4 bases respectively, with 10 bases between them. Germline V lookup: CDR1 SGHRS, CDR2 YFSETQ. CDR3 loop: CASSSAGSTEAFF. The DNA for the CDR3 is TGCGCCAGCAGCTCGGCGGGGTCCACTGAAGCTTTCTTT.

Only a few counts were recorded for this clone. The chain links TRBV12-3 or TRBV12-4 to TRBJ2-7; weak D call: TRBD2 (5 bases). The CDR3 runs to 12 residues. Trimming removed 3 bases at V and 4 bases at J, with 7 bases between. CDR3 sequence: CASSFEGYEQYV. In DNA form, the CDR3 reads TGTGCCAGCAGTTTCGAGGGATACGAGCAGTACGTC.